Listed below are T cell receptor beta chains from one sample, sequenced in a study of shared clonotypes between healthy human individuals. Assay used: immunoSEQ multiplex PCR; TCRdb lists only in-frame clones, some missing. This table has around 2.3 million clones, under 97% appearing once. Sequenced sample: naive CD4+ T cells sorted from blood. These receptor sequences come from a man between 18 and 35 years old in good health. The CDR3 runs from the conserved cysteine through the conserved F or W. The D gene is left open where the match is weak. Size is omitted from some rows. Given values are once, few, many or a class for expanded clones.

d_call: .; clone_size: .; j_call: TRBJ1-5; v_call: TRBV25-1; cdr3_aa: CASSPAGRGNQPQHF; cdr3_nt: TGTGCCAGCAGCCCCGCAGGGCGCGGCAATCAGCCCCAGCATTTT
d_call: .; clone_size: .; j_call: TRBJ2-3; v_call: TRBV5-1; cdr3_aa: CASLAAGDTQYF; cdr3_nt: TGCGCCAGCCTCGCGGCTGGAGATACGCAGTATTTT
d_call: TRBD1; clone_size: .; j_call: TRBJ1-2; v_call: TRBV4-1; cdr3_aa: CASSPGQGGNYGYTF; cdr3_nt: TGCGCCAGCAGCCCTGGACAGGGAGGGAACTATGGCTACACCTTC
d_call: TRBD1; clone_size: .; j_call: TRBJ2-2; v_call: TRBV5-4; cdr3_aa: CASSLQTGTNTGELFF; cdr3_nt: TGTGCCAGCAGCTTACAGACAGGGACGAACACCGGGGAGCTGTTTTTT
d_call: .; clone_size: .; j_call: TRBJ1-2; v_call: TRBV6-5; cdr3_aa: CASSSDLIYGYTF; cdr3_nt: TGTGCCAGCAGCTCCGACCTTATCTATGGCTACACCTTC
d_call: .; clone_size: .; j_call: TRBJ2-7; v_call: TRBV7-2; cdr3_aa: CASSLTSSYEQYF; cdr3_nt: TGTGCCAGCAGCTTAACTAGCTCCTACGAGCAGTACTTC
d_call: .; clone_size: .; j_call: TRBJ1-2; v_call: TRBV10-3; cdr3_aa: CAISDGENYGYTF; cdr3_nt: TGTGCCATCAGTGATGGTGAGAACTATGGCTACACCTTC
d_call: TRBD1; clone_size: .; j_call: TRBJ1-1; v_call: TRBV11-1; cdr3_aa: CASGQATNTEAFF; cdr3_nt: TGTGCCAGCGGACAGGCTACGAACACTGAAGCTTTCTTT
d_call: .; clone_size: .; j_call: TRBJ1-6; v_call: TRBV30; cdr3_aa: CAWSTQVAVYNSPLHF; cdr3_nt: TGTGCCTGGAGTACCCAAGTCGCAGTCTATAATTCACCCCTCCACTTT
d_call: .; clone_size: few; j_call: TRBJ1-4; v_call: TRBV30; cdr3_aa: CAWRPPGAEKLFF; cdr3_nt: TGTGCCTGGAGACCCCCCGGGGCTGAAAAACTGTTTTTT
d_call: .; clone_size: .; j_call: TRBJ2-1; v_call: TRBV19; cdr3_aa: CASTNWGNEQFF; cdr3_nt: TGTGCCAGTACCAACTGGGGCAATGAGCAGTTCTTC
d_call: .; clone_size: .; j_call: TRBJ1-6; v_call: TRBV4-2; cdr3_aa: CASSQDRDKSSPLHF; cdr3_nt: TGTGCCAGCAGCCAAGATAGGGACAAGTCTTCACCCCTCCACTTT
d_call: .; clone_size: .; j_call: TRBJ2-7; v_call: TRBV13; cdr3_aa: CASSLAIRDEQYF; cdr3_nt: TGTGCCAGCAGCTTGGCCATTAGGGACGAGCAGTACTTC
d_call: TRBD2; clone_size: .; j_call: TRBJ2-7; v_call: TRBV7-2; cdr3_aa: CASSSRLAGGTYEQYF; cdr3_nt: TGTGCCAGCAGCTCAAGACTAGCGGGAGGAACCTACGAGCAGTACTTC
d_call: TRBD1; clone_size: .; j_call: TRBJ1-2; v_call: TRBV6-5; cdr3_aa: CASSTAGQGVDGYTF; cdr3_nt: TGTGCCAGCAGTACCGCGGGACAGGGGGTGGATGGCTACACCTTC
d_call: .; clone_size: once; j_call: TRBJ1-5; v_call: TRBV5-8; cdr3_aa: CASSLEGGSNQPQHF; cdr3_nt: TGTGCCAGCAGCTTGGAGGGGGGGAGCAATCAGCCCCAGCATTTT
d_call: .; clone_size: once; j_call: TRBJ2-4; v_call: TRBV6-1; cdr3_aa: CASSETTARNIQYF; cdr3_nt: TGTGCCAGCAGTGAAACCACAGCTAGAAACATTCAGTACTTC
d_call: .; clone_size: .; j_call: TRBJ1-4; v_call: TRBV19; cdr3_aa: CASKSHGDEKLFF; cdr3_nt: TGTGCCAGTAAATCTCACGGGGATGAAAAACTGTTTTTT
d_call: .; clone_size: .; j_call: TRBJ1-2; v_call: TRBV30; cdr3_aa: CAWGAGKGYTF; cdr3_nt: TGTGCCTGGGGGGCAGGGAAAGGCTACACCTTC
d_call: TRBD1; clone_size: .; j_call: TRBJ2-7; v_call: TRBV28; cdr3_aa: CASSSRRDRKPEQYF; cdr3_nt: TGTGCCAGCAGTTCCCGCCGGGACAGGAAACCGGAGCAGTACTTC
d_call: .; clone_size: .; j_call: TRBJ2-5; v_call: TRBV2; cdr3_aa: CASNPSSGGETQYF; cdr3_nt: TGTGCCAGCAACCCATCTTCTGGGGGAGAGACCCAGTACTTC
d_call: .; clone_size: .; j_call: TRBJ2-3; v_call: TRBV5-1; cdr3_aa: CASSTDPHSTDTQYF; cdr3_nt: TGCGCCAGCAGCACCGACCCACATAGCACAGATACGCAGTATTTT
d_call: .; clone_size: .; j_call: TRBJ2-5; v_call: TRBV18; cdr3_aa: CASSSGHPAEMETQYF; cdr3_nt: TGTGCCAGCTCATCGGGACACCCTGCTGAGATGGAGACCCAGTACTTC
d_call: TRBD1; clone_size: .; j_call: TRBJ2-5; v_call: TRBV7-2; cdr3_aa: CASSLRTGQETQYF; cdr3_nt: TGTGCCAGCAGCTTAAGGACAGGCCAAGAGACCCAGTACTTC
d_call: .; clone_size: .; j_call: TRBJ2-5; v_call: TRBV9; cdr3_aa: CASSVSQGWMETQYF; cdr3_nt: TGTGCCAGCAGCGTCTCCCAGGGTTGGATGGAGACCCAGTACTTC
d_call: .; clone_size: once; j_call: TRBJ2-5; v_call: TRBV11-2; cdr3_aa: CASSRYQETQYF; cdr3_nt: TGTGCCAGCAGCCGGTACCAAGAGACCCAGTACTTC
d_call: .; clone_size: .; j_call: TRBJ2-5; v_call: TRBV7-8; cdr3_aa: CASSLAQNWIWETQYF; cdr3_nt: TGTGCCAGCAGCTTAGCCCAAAATTGGATATGGGAGACCCAGTACTTC
d_call: TRBD2; clone_size: .; j_call: TRBJ2-5; v_call: TRBV13; cdr3_aa: CASSSYGLADETQYF; cdr3_nt: TGTGCCAGCAGCTCCTATGGACTAGCGGATGAGACCCAGTACTTC
d_call: .; clone_size: once; j_call: TRBJ2-5; v_call: TRBV29-1; cdr3_aa: CSVEGKRETETQYF; cdr3_nt: TGCAGCGTTGAAGGGAAAAGGGAGACGGAGACCCAGTACTTC
d_call: .; clone_size: once; j_call: TRBJ2-1; v_call: TRBV10-2; cdr3_aa: CASQNVFTQKTNEQFF; cdr3_nt: TGCGCCAGCCAAAATGTCTTCACCCAGAAGACCAATGAGCAGTTCTTC
d_call: .; clone_size: .; j_call: TRBJ1-2; v_call: TRBV14; cdr3_aa: CASSLGQSYGYTF; cdr3_nt: TGTGCCAGCAGCCTCGGACAGAGCTATGGCTACACCTTC
d_call: .; clone_size: .; j_call: TRBJ1-6; v_call: TRBV5-4; cdr3_aa: CASSAGQYNSPLHF; cdr3_nt: TGTGCCAGCAGCGCAGGACAGTATAATTCACCCCTCCACTTT
d_call: .; clone_size: .; j_call: TRBJ1-2; v_call: TRBV4-1; cdr3_aa: CASSQGGVGTLLYGYTF; cdr3_nt: TGCGCCAGCAGCCAAGGTGGGGTCGGCACACTCCTCTATGGCTACACCTTC
d_call: .; clone_size: once; j_call: TRBJ1-2; v_call: TRBV5-8; cdr3_aa: CASRARTTNYGYTF; cdr3_nt: TGTGCCAGCAGAGCTAGAACAACTAACTATGGCTACACCTTC
d_call: .; clone_size: .; j_call: TRBJ2-7; v_call: TRBV2; cdr3_aa: CASSRVTYEQYF; cdr3_nt: TGTGCCAGCAGTCGGGTGACCTACGAGCAGTACTTC
d_call: .; clone_size: .; j_call: TRBJ2-7; v_call: TRBV18; cdr3_aa: CASSVGAGTSYEQYF; cdr3_nt: TGTGCCAGCTCGGTCGGAGCGGGTACCTCCTACGAGCAGTACTTC
d_call: .; clone_size: once; j_call: TRBJ1-1; v_call: TRBV11-1; cdr3_aa: CASSPGGVTTEAFF; cdr3_nt: TGTGCCAGCAGCCCCGGGGGGGTAACCACTGAAGCTTTCTTT
d_call: TRBD2; clone_size: .; j_call: TRBJ2-5; v_call: TRBV6-6; cdr3_aa: CASSLGLAEKETQYF; cdr3_nt: TGTGCCAGCAGCCTAGGACTAGCGGAAAAAGAGACCCAGTACTTC
d_call: .; clone_size: .; j_call: TRBJ2-1; v_call: TRBV11-2; cdr3_aa: CASSLQLDYNEQFF; cdr3_nt: TGTGCCAGCAGCTTACAACTCGACTACAATGAGCAGTTCTTC
d_call: TRBD2; clone_size: once; j_call: TRBJ2-1; v_call: TRBV4-1; cdr3_aa: CASSQDELAGVLYNEQFF; cdr3_nt: TGCGCCAGCAGCCAAGACGAGCTAGCGGGAGTTCTCTACAATGAGCAGTTCTTC
d_call: TRBD2; clone_size: .; j_call: TRBJ2-7; v_call: TRBV2; cdr3_aa: CASSLSGTSGRKYF; cdr3_nt: TGTGCCAGCAGTTTATCCGGGACTAGCGGGAGAAAGTACTTC
d_call: .; clone_size: .; j_call: TRBJ2-3; v_call: TRBV6-5; cdr3_aa: CASSSPVVADTQYF; cdr3_nt: TGTGCCAGCAGTAGCCCCGTAGTCGCAGATACGCAGTATTTT
d_call: TRBD1; clone_size: once; j_call: TRBJ2-2; v_call: TRBV6-1; cdr3_aa: CASSERKGGALGTGELFF; cdr3_nt: TGTGCCAGCAGTGAACGCAAAGGGGGCGCTTTGGGGACCGGGGAGCTGTTTTTT
d_call: .; clone_size: .; j_call: TRBJ2-1; v_call: TRBV9; cdr3_aa: CASSAHGGAGPNGEQFF; cdr3_nt: TGTGCCAGCAGCGCTCATGGAGGAGCGGGCCCCAATGGTGAGCAGTTCTTC
d_call: .; clone_size: .; j_call: TRBJ2-7; v_call: TRBV5-1; cdr3_aa: CASSLDGPYEQYF; cdr3_nt: TGCGCCAGCAGCTTAGACGGACCCTACGAGCAGTACTTC
d_call: .; clone_size: once; j_call: TRBJ2-7; v_call: TRBV4-3; cdr3_aa: CASSQGPGALGEQYF; cdr3_nt: TGCGCCAGCAGCCAAGGGCCCGGGGCACTGGGGGAGCAGTACTTC
d_call: TRBD1; clone_size: .; j_call: TRBJ2-7; v_call: TRBV5-1; cdr3_aa: CASSLGTGYSYEQYF; cdr3_nt: TGCGCCAGCAGCTTAGGGACAGGGTACTCCTACGAGCAGTACTTC